The clone carrying this TCR beta chain was detected only once. The entry originates in a study of technical replicates of blood from a handful of donors. With V trimmed by 6 bases and J by 6 bases, 2 bases remained unmatched. Germline-derived CDR1 and CDR2 are MNHEY and SVGAGI. The CDR3 has 13 residues. The assay was immunoSEQ multiplex PCR, and TCRdb's table has in-frame clones only and misses some. Here the sample spans around 63,000 clones, 80% to 95% being singletons. The chain carries TRBV6-5 and TRBJ2-1; 10 positions match TRBD2. The sequence was obtained from a human donor in good health. Some clones in this sample may be carry-over from other donors' samples. Material for sequencing was PBMCs. The CDR3 reads CASRIAGGNEQFF. The CDR3 DNA follows: TGTGCCAGCAGGATAGCGGGGGGCAATGAGCAGTTCTTC.